Given below is one T cell receptor beta chain in context. In the authors' workflow: Scientists estimated how many nucleated cells there were by amplifying reference gene primers. Data came from immunoSEQ multiplex PCR; TCRdb stores just in-frame clones and leaves some out. From that table come the V and J calls and clone size; the DNA was used to work out D and trimming. The data show 250,000 to 350,000 clones, with around four fifths seen just once and 4.1% held by the top ten. This entry comes from a study of blood T cell repertoires in COVID-19. Whole-study context: The cDNA or gDNA used as material had been derived from T cells, B-cell-depleted T cells, or PBMCs.

CDR3 size: 16 residues. Trimming removed 4 bases at V and 0 bases at J, with 14 bases between. The germline V gene encodes CDR1 SGDLS and CDR2 YYNGEE. This TCR was sampled from a woman aged 50 to 60 with active or convalescent COVID-19. J is TRBJ2-1 and V is TRBV9, with D possibly being TRBD1 (6 bases). Sequenced material: peripheral blood. CDR3 bases: TGTGCCAGCAGCCCCAGGGGTGACAACTCCTACAATGAGCAGTTCTTC. Its translation is CASSPRGDNSYNEQFF.